A single sample gave rise to the 19 T cell receptor beta chains below, sequenced in a study of graft-versus-host responses after intestinal transplantation. The protocol was immunoSEQ multiplex PCR, while the TCRdb copy is restricted to in-frame clones and leaves out a portion. In the table there are 150,000 or so clones, about 90% of which are singletons. Their cognate antigens are unknown. Source: unstimulated CD4+ T cells sorted from spleen or lymph node cells, taken before intestinal transplant. The receptors were gathered from a human donor who received an intestinal transplant.

The chain recombines TRBV6-5 with TRBJ2-1; possible D gene TRBD2, 5 bases. The CDR3 totals 16 residues. Trimming pared 0 bases from V and 1 base from J, leaving 10 bases between. Germline loops: CDR1 MNHEY, CDR2 SVGAGI. In nucleotides, the CDR3 is TGTGCCAGCAGTTACTCGAGCGGATCTTCCTACAATGAGCAGTTCTTC. Translating gives CASSYSSGSSYNEQFF.

The chain couples TRBV2 to TRBJ2-7; 7 nucleotides agree with TRBD2. With V trimmed by 2 bases and J by 0 bases, 7 bases remained unmatched. Germline V gene sequence: CDR1 SNHLY, CDR2 FYNNEI. There are 16 residues in the CDR3. CDR3 protein: CASSELPSGLSYEQYF. The CDR3 DNA is TGTGCCAGCAGTGAATTGCCTAGCGGACTCTCCTACGAGCAGTACTTC.

The chain couples TRBV6-1 to TRBJ1-1; 7 bases are shared with TRBD1. Per germline, CDR1 MNHNS and CDR2 SASEGT. V lost 5 bases, J lost 3 bases, and 9 bases stayed unmatched. This CDR3 comprises 15 residues. The CDR3 loop is CASSPRQGSDTEAFF. CDR3 nucleotides: TGTGCCAGCAGTCCCCGACAGGGAAGTGACACTGAAGCTTTCTTT.

The genes are TRBV7-9 and TRBJ2-3, with D maybe TRBD2 (6 bases). This CDR3 comprises 14 residues. Germline values: CDR1 SEHNR, CDR2 FQNEAQ (reference sequence). V was shortened by 5 bases and J by 2 bases, with 11 bases between the two germline ends. CDR3 in DNA: TGTGCCAGCAGCCGAGGAGGGGACACAGATACGCAGTATTTT. It specifies CASSRGGDTDTQYF. Complete variable domain (other parts from reference TRBV7-9 and TRBJ2-3): DTGVSQNPRHKITKRGQNVTFRCDPISEHNRLYWYRQTLGQGPEFLTYFQNEAQLEKSRLLSDRFSAERPKGSFSTLEIQRTEQGDSAMYLCASSRGGDTDTQYFGPGTRLTVL.

The chain has TRBV27 and TRBJ2-1; D not certain. Germline V lookup: CDR1 MNHEY, CDR2 SMNVEV (reference sequence). CDR3 length: 13 residues. V was clipped by 3 bases and J by 8 bases, with 11 bases between them. CDR3 region: CASSLWGSDEQFF. The CDR3 region has the DNA TGTGCCAGCAGTTTGTGGGGATCGGATGAGCAGTTCTTC.

J is TRBJ1-2 and V is TRBV27, with 9 positions matching TRBD1. The CDR3 loop spans 15 amino acids. Germline trimming cut 4 bases from V and 3 bases from J; bases unmatched to any gene: 6. Germline CDR1 and CDR2: MNHEY and SMNVEV (reference sequence). The chain's CDR3 is CASSSDRGRDYGYTF. CDR3 DNA sequence: TGTGCCAGCAGTTCGGACAGGGGTAGGGACTATGGCTACACCTTC.

The rearrangement uses TRBV10-3 and TRBJ2-7; D could derive from TRBD1 or TRBD2 (7 bases each). Looked up from germline, CDR1 is ENHRY and CDR2 is SYGVKD. Trimming pared 5 bases from V and 4 bases from J, leaving 15 bases between. The CDR3 runs to 14 residues. The CDR3 DNA reads TGTGCCATCAGTAGCGGGACAGAAACTTACGAGCAGTACTTC. This gives the protein CAISSGTETYEQYF.

The V gene is TRBV29-1, the J gene TRBJ1-1, with 8 nucleotides matching TRBD1. V was pared by 2 bases and J by 4 bases, with 12 bases of the junction left unmatched. CDR3 length: 16 residues. Germline-derived CDR1 and CDR2 are SQVTM and ANQGSEA. In DNA, the CDR3 is TGCAGCGTTGAATCGGGACAGGACACCTCTGGCACTGAAGCTTTCTTT. Translated: CSVESGQDTSGTEAFF.

The J gene is TRBJ1-5, the V gene TRBV4-1; 7 positions match TRBD1. The germline gives CDR1 MGHRA, CDR2 YSYEKL. The trim removed 0 bases at V and 0 bases at J, leaving 5 bases unmatched. This CDR3 is built from 17 residues. The CDR3 DNA is TGCGCCAGCAGCCAAGAAGACAGGGAGTATAGCAATCAGCCCCAGCATTTT. This codes for CASSQEDREYSNQPQHF.

The V and J genes are TRBV29-1 and TRBJ2-3, with 9 bases matching TRBD1. Per germline, CDR1 SQVTM and CDR2 ANQGSEA. The CDR3 sequence is 14 residues long. Losses at the gene ends were 7 bases for V and 4 bases for J; bases not matched to a gene: 9. CDR3 DNA: TGCAGCGCCACGGGACAGGGAACCGCAGATACGCAGTATTTT. Translating gives CSATGQGTADTQYF.

J is TRBJ1-3 and V is TRBV15, with D perhaps TRBD1 (5 bases). Germline-derived CDR1 and CDR2 are LNHNV and YYDKDF (reference sequence). V was shortened by 3 bases and J by 0 bases, with 15 bases between the two germline ends. The CDR3 length is 17 residues. CDR3 loop: CATSRGGEVGSGNTIYF. CDR3 in DNA: TGTGCCACCAGCAGGGGGGGGGAGGTCGGCTCTGGAAACACCATATATTTT.

The chain recombines TRBV19 with TRBJ2-2; 8 positions agree with TRBD1. The germline V gene has CDR1 LNHDA and CDR2 SQIVND (reference sequence). The V gene end was trimmed by 6 bases and the J gene end by 3 bases; junction bases not matched to a gene: 6. This CDR3 comprises 15 residues. The CDR3 here is CASRPGGTDTGELFF. CDR3 DNA sequence: TGTGCCAGTAGACCAGGGGGCACGGACACCGGGGAGCTGTTTTTT.

The genes are TRBV4-3 and TRBJ2-5, with 9 bases identical to TRBD2. The DNA end is a closer match to TRBJ2-7, so the J assignment may be wrong. CDR1 and CDR2 from the germline V gene are LGHNA and YSLEER. The CDR3 contains 16 residues. The CDR3 loop is CASSQDRREGPYEQYF. CDR3 DNA sequence: TGCGCCAGCAGCCAAGATCGGCGGGAGGGACCCTACGAGCAGTACTTC.

CDR3 region: CASSLLQLAGVWNEQFF. CDR3 nucleotides: TGTGCCAGCAGCTTACTCCAACTAGCGGGAGTTTGGAATGAGCAGTTCTTC. The chain couples TRBV11-2 to TRBJ2-1, with TRBD2 matching 11 bases. V was pared by 2 bases and J by 7 bases, with 10 bases of the junction left unmatched. Germline CDR1 reads SGHAT; CDR2 reads FQNNGV. CDR3 size: 17 residues.

The chain is built from TRBV5-1 and TRBJ1-3; unclear D gene. V was pared by 3 bases and J by 0 bases, with 10 bases between. Per germline, CDR1 SGHRS and CDR2 YFSETQ. CDR3 size: 15 residues. In nucleotides, the CDR3 is TGCGCCAGCAGCTACGTTTCAGGCTCTGGAAACACCATATATTTT. It translates to CASSYVSGSGNTIYF. The entire variable domain, with the rest obtained from reference TRBV5-1 and TRBJ1-3, is as follows: KAGVTQTPRYLIKTRGQQVTLSCSPISGHRSVSWYQQTPGQGLQFLFEYFSETQRNKGNFPGRFSGRQFSNSRSEMNVSTLELGDSALYLCASSYVSGSGNTIYFGEGSWLTVV.

The chain combines TRBV5-4 with TRBJ2-7; D unclear. This CDR3 has 14 amino acids. The germline V and J ends were trimmed by 4 bases and 2 bases, with 13 bases remaining between them. CDR1 and CDR2 (germline): SGHNT, YYREEE (reference sequence). The CDR3 is CASSPSASAYEQYF. Written as DNA, the CDR3 is TGTGCCAGCAGCCCCTCAGCGTCTGCCTACGAGCAGTACTTC. The whole variable domain, filled in from reference TRBV5-4 and TRBJ2-7, reads ETGVTQSPTHLIKTRGQQVTLRCSSQSGHNTVSWYQQALGQGPQFIFQYYREEENGRGNFPPRFSGLQFPNYSSELNVNALELDDSALYLCASSPSASAYEQYFGPGTRLTVT.

V usage is TRBV27 and J usage is TRBJ2-7, with D unresolved. The length of the CDR3 is 14 residues. V shed 3 bases and J shed 2 bases, with 11 bases lying between them. CDR1 is MNHEY and CDR2 is SMNVEV in the germline V gene (reference sequence). The CDR3 spells CASSFHSKTYEQYF. The CDR3 region has the DNA TGTGCCAGCAGTTTCCACAGTAAGACCTACGAGCAGTACTTC.

The chain carries TRBV10-3 and TRBJ1-5; D remains ambiguous. Looked up from germline, CDR1 is ENHRY and CDR2 is SYGVKD. The CDR3 sequence is 13 residues long. Deletions cut 3 bases from V and 6 bases from J, with 9 bases between. CDR3 residues: CAISERDGQPQHF. CDR3 coding DNA: TGTGCCATCAGTGAAAGGGATGGTCAGCCCCAGCATTTT.

DNA of the CDR3: TGTGCCAGCAGCTCACTAGCGGGACCAGGGGAGGTTCGCAATGAGCAGTTCTTC. It specifies CASSSLAGPGEVRNEQFF. The chain employs TRBV5-6 and TRBJ2-1; 10 positions match TRBD2. Germline V gene sequence: CDR1 SGHDT, CDR2 YYEEEE. The CDR3 contains 18 residues. V lost 3 bases and J lost 6; bases outside the gene matches: 15.